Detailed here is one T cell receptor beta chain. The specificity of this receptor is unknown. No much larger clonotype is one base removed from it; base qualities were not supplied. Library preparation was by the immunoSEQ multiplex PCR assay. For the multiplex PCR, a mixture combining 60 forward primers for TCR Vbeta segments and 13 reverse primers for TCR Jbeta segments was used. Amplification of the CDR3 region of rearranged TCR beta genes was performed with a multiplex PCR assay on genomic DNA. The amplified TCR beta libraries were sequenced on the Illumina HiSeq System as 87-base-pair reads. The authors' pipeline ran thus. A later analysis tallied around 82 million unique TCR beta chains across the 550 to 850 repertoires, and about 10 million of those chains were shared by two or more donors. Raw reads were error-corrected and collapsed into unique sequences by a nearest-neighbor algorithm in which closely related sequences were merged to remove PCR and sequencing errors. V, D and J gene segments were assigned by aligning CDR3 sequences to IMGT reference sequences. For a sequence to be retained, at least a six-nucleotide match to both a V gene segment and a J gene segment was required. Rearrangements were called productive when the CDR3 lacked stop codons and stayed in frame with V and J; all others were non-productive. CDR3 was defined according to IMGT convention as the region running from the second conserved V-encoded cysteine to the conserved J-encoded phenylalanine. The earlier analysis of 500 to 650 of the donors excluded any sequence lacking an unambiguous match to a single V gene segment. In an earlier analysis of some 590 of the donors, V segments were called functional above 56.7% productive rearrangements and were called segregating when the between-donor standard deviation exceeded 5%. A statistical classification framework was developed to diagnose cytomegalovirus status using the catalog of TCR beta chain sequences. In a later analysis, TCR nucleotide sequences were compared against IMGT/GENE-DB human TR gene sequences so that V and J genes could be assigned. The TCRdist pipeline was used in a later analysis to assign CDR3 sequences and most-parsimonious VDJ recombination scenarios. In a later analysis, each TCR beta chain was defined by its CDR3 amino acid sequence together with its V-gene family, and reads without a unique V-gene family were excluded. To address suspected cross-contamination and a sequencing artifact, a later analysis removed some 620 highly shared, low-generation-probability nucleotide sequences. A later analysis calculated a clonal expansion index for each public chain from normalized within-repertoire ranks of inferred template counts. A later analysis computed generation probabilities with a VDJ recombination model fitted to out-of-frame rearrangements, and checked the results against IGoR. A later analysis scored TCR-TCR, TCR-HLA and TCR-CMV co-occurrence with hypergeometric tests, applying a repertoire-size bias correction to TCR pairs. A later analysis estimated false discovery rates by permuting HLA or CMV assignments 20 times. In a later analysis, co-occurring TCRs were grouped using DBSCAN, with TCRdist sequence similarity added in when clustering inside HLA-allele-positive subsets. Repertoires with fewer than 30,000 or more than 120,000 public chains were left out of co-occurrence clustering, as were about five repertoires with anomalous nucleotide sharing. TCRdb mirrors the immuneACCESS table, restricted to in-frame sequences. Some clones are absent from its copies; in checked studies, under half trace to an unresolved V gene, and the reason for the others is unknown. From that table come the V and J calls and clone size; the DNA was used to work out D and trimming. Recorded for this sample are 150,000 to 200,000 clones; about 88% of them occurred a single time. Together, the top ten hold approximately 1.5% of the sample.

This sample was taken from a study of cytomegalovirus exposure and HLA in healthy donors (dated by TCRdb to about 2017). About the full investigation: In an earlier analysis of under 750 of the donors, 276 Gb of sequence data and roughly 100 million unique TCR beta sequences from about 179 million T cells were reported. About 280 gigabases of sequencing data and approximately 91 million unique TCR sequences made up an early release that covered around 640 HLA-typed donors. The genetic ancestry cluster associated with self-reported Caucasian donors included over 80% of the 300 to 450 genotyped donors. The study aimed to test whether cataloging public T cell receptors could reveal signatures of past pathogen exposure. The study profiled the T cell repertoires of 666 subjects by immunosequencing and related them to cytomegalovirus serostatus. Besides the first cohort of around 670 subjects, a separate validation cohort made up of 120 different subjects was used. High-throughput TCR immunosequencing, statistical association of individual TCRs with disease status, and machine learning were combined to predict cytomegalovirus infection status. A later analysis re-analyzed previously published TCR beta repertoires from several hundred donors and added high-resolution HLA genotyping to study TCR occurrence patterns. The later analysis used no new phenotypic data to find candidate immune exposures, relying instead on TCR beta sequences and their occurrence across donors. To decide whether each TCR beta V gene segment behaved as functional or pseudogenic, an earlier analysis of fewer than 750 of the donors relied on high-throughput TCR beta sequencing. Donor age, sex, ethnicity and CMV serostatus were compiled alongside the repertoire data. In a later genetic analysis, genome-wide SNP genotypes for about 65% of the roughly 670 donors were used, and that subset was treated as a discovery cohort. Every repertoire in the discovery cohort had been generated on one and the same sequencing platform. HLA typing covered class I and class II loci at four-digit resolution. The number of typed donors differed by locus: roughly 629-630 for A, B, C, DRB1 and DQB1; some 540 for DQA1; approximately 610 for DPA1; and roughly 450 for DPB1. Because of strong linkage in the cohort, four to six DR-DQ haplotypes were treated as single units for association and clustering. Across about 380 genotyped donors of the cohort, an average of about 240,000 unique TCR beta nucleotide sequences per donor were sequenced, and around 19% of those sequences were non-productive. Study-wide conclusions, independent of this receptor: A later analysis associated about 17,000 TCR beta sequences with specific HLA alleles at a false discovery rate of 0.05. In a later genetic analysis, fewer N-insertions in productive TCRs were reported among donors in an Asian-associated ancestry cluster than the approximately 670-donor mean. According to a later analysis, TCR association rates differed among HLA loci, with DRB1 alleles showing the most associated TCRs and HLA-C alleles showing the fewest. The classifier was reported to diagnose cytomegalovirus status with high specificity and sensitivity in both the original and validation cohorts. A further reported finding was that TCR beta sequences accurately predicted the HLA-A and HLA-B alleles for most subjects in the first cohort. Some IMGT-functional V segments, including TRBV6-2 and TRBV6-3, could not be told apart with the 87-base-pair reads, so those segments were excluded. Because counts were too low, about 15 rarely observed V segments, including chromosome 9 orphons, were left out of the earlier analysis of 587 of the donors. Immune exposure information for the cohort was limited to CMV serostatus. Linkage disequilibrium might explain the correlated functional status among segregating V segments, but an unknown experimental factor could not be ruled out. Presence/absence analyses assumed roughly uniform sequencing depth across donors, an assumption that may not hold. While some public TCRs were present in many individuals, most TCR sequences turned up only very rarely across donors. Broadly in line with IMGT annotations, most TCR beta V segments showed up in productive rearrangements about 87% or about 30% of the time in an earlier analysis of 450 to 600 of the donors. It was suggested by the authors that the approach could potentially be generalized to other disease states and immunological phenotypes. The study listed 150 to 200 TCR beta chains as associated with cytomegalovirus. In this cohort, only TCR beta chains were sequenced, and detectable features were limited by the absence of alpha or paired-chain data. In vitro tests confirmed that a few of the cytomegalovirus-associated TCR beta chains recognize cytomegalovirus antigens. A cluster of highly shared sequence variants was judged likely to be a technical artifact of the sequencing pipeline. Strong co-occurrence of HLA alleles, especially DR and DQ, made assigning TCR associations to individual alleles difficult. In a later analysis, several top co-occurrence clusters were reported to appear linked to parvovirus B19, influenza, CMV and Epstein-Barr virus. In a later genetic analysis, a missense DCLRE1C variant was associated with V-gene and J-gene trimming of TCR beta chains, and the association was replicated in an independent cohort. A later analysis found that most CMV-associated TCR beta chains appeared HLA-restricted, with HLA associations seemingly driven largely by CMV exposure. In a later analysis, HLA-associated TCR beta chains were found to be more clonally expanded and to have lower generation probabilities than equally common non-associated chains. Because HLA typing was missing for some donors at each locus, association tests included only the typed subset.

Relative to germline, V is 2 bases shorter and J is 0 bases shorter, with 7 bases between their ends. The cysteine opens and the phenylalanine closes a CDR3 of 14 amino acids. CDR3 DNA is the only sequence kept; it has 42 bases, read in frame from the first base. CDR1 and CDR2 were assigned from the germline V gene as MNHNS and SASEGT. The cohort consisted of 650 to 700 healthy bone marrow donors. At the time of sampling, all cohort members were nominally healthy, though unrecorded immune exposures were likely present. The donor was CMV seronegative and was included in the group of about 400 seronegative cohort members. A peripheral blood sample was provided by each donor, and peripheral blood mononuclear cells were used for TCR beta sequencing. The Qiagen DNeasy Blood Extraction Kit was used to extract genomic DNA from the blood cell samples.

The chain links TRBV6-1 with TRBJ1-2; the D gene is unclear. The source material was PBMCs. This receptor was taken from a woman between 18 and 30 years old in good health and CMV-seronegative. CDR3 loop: CASSESGANYGYTF. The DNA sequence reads TGTGCCAGCAGTGAAAGTGGAGCTAACTATGGCTACACCTTC.